This T cell receptor (beta chain) was retrieved from a study of cytomegalovirus exposure and HLA in healthy donors. The CDR3 has 13 amino acids. CDR1 is SGHTA and CDR2 is FQGNSA in the germline V gene. The V and J ends lost 4 bases and 6 bases, in that order; junction bases with no gene match: 3. The PCR was carried out with 60 Vbeta primers and 13 Jbeta primers. The method was immunoSEQ multiplex PCR; TCRdb's version includes in-frame clones alone and lacks a portion of them. Here the sample spans roughly 15,000 clones, around 60% being singletons. The rearrangement joins TRBV7-2 to TRBJ1-1; TRBD1 matches 9 bases. Sequenced material: PBMCs. The clonotype comes from a woman aged 50 to 65 in good health and CMV-seropositive. CDR3 sequence: CASSYRGLAEAFF. CDR3 DNA sequence: TGTGCCAGCAGCTACAGGGGGCTTGCTGAAGCTTTCTTT.